The 14 T cell receptor beta chains given below trace back to one sample, sequenced in a study of OX40 agonist ivuxolimab in advanced cancers. Profiling relied on immunoSEQ multiplex PCR, and the TCRdb table lists in-frame clones only, not all of them. The data hold about 81,000 clones, with about 93% observed a single time. Specimen: CD4+ or CD8+ T cells sorted from blood, collected in a trial of the OX40 agonist ivuxolimab. These receptors were collected from an adult with an advanced solid tumor such as melanoma, head and neck, liver or kidney cancer.

The chain employs TRBV28 and TRBJ1-1; unclear D gene. Germline V gives CDR1 MDHEN, CDR2 SYDVKM. The length of the CDR3 is 14 residues. V was cut by 6 bases and J by 5 bases, with 16 bases left in between. CDR3 amino acids: CASSQREVSTEAFF. For the CDR3, the DNA is TGTGCCAGCAGCCAGCGGGAAGTGAGTACTGAAGCTTTCTTT.

The chain couples TRBV19 to TRBJ2-1; D is possibly TRBD1 (5 bases). Trimming removed 0 bases from V and 9 bases from J, with 21 bases in between. The V gene's germline CDR1 is LNHDA and CDR2 SQIVND (reference sequence). The CDR3 contains 17 residues. The CDR3 DNA is TGTGCCAGTAGTATAGATGGGGCGCCCGCCCCTCGGACTGAGCAGTTCTTC. It encodes CASSIDGAPAPRTEQFF.

This sequence joins TRBV7-8 and TRBJ1-5; possibly TRBD1 for D (5 bases). The germline V gene has CDR1 SGHVS and CDR2 FQNEAQ. This CDR3 contains 16 residues. Between the trimmed V and J ends, which lost 0 bases and 4 bases, there was a span of 13 bases. CDR3 sequence reads: CASSLAGQGRNQPQHF. As DNA, the CDR3 is TGTGCCAGCAGCTTAGCGGGCCAGGGTCGAAATCAGCCCCAGCATTTT.

The chain joins TRBV4-1 to TRBJ1-1; no clear D gene. V lost 8 bases and J 4 bases, leaving 14 bases between the germline ends. This CDR3 is built from 13 residues. Germline CDR1 reads MGHRA; CDR2 reads YSYEKL. This CDR3 reads CASRPPAGTEAFF. In DNA form, the CDR3 reads TGCGCCAGCCGGCCCCCGGCGGGCACTGAAGCTTTCTTT.

The chain joins TRBV18 to TRBJ2-1; 10 nucleotides align to TRBD2. V gave up 3 bases and J gave up 2 bases; unmatched junction bases: 1. Germline V gene data show CDR1 as KGHSH and CDR2 as LQKENI. This CDR3 comprises 15 residues. In nucleotides, the CDR3 is TGTGCCAGCTCACCCGGGACTAGCGCCTACAATGAGCAGTTCTTC. Its translation is CASSPGTSAYNEQFF.

The chain has TRBV19 and TRBJ2-7, with a possible D match to TRBD1 (5 bases). V lost 4 bases and J 1 base, leaving 14 bases between the germline ends. The germline V gene has CDR1 LNHDA and CDR2 SQIVND (reference sequence). This CDR3 comprises 15 residues. Here the CDR3 DNA reads TGTGCCAGTAGTAAGGGGCAGGGTCTATCCTACGAGCAGTACTTC. Its translation: CASSKGQGLSYEQYF.

V usage is TRBV4-1 and J usage is TRBJ2-5; D is perhaps TRBD1 (5 bases). Trimming took 1 base from V and 1 from J, leaving 13 bases between them. The CDR3 consists of 16 residues. Looked up from germline, CDR1 is MGHRA and CDR2 is YSYEKL. CDR3: CASSQVTQTAQETQYF. As DNA, the CDR3 is TGCGCCAGCAGCCAAGTTACCCAGACAGCCCAAGAGACCCAGTACTTC.

This chain links TRBV6-5 with TRBJ2-7; 7 nucleotides align to TRBD1. V shed 5 bases, J shed 1 base, and the junction held 5 bases outside the gene matches. Per germline, CDR1 MNHEY and CDR2 SVGAGI. The CDR3 is 14 amino acids. CDR3 protein: CASSPGQQSYEQYF. Here the CDR3 DNA reads TGTGCCAGCAGTCCGGGACAGCAGTCCTACGAGCAGTACTTC.

This sequence joins TRBV19 and TRBJ2-7, with D possibly called TRBD1 or TRBD2 (6 bases each). Germline CDR1 is LNHDA and CDR2 is SQIVND (reference sequence). CDR3 size: 15 residues. V lost 1 base and J 4 bases, leaving 14 bases between the germline ends. The CDR3 nucleotides are TGTGCCAGTAGTATAGGACATGGGGGGCCGTACGAGCAGTACTTC. This translates into CASSIGHGGPYEQYF.

The chain joins TRBV13 to TRBJ2-7; either TRBD1 or TRBD2 may fit D (5 bases each). V lost 5 bases to trimming and J lost 3 bases, with 14 bases between them. This CDR3 contains 14 residues. Germline CDR1 is PRHDT and CDR2 is FYEKMQ (reference sequence). In nucleotides, the CDR3 is TGTGCCAGCAGCCCCGGGACCGATTTCTACGAGCAGTACTTC. Amino acid sequence: CASSPGTDFYEQYF.

The rearrangement links TRBV11-1 to TRBJ2-7; 7 positions agree with TRBD2. This CDR3 is 15 amino acids long. Trimming cost V 4 bases and J 0 bases; bases outside gene matches: 6. Germline V gives CDR1 SGHAT, CDR2 FQDESV (reference sequence). For the CDR3, the DNA is TGTGCCAGCAGCTCAACGGGGGGTTCCTCCTACGAGCAGTACTTC. It codes for CASSSTGGSSYEQYF.

The gene calls are TRBV13 and TRBJ1-1, with a weak D call TRBD1 (6 bases). There are 15 residues in the CDR3. The V end was cut by 7 bases, the J end by 0 bases, with 15 bases between. Germline assignment: CDR1 PRHDT and CDR2 FYEKMQ (reference sequence). CDR3 coding DNA: TGTGCCAGCACTGGGGGGGCATTGGTGAACACTGAAGCTTTCTTT. Translating it yields CASTGGALVNTEAFF.

The V call is TRBV4-1, the J call TRBJ1-2, with D hard to call. The CDR3 runs to 16 residues. The germline V and J ends were trimmed by 1 base and 4 bases, with 16 bases remaining between them. Germline V gene data show CDR1 as MGHRA and CDR2 as YSYEKL. The CDR3 protein is CASSQGYSGVGYGYTF. The CDR3 bases are TGCGCCAGCAGCCAAGGATATTCGGGTGTTGGCTATGGCTACACCTTC.

The rearrangement joins TRBV7-9 to TRBJ2-2; 9 bases map to TRBD2. V shed 4 bases and J 1 base; nucleotides not matched to a gene: 7. Germline CDR1 is SEHNR and CDR2 is FQNEAQ (reference sequence). CDR3 length: 17 amino acids. The CDR3 DNA is TGTGCCAGCAGCTCCAAAAAGACTAGCGGGAACACCGGGGAGCTGTTTTTT. Its translation is CASSSKKTSGNTGELFF.